This paragraph reports one T cell receptor (beta chain). The data derive from a study of T cell changes during pregnancy in multiple sclerosis. This table comes from immunoSEQ multiplex PCR, and its TCRdb copy is limited to in-frame clones, with some not included. The repertoire holds about 120,000 clones, with 85% to 95% as singletons. CDR1 is MDHEN, CDR2 SYDVKM, per germline. CDR3 length: 14 residues. Trimming removed 11 bases at V and 3 bases at J, with 17 bases between. This sequence originates from a female donor with multiple sclerosis, enrolled in a pregnancy study. The V and J genes are TRBV28 and TRBJ1-5, with D perhaps matching TRBD1 (5 bases). The specimen comprised peripheral blood, sampled before pregnancy. This chain's CDR3 is CAAGEGWNNQPQHF. The CDR3 DNA sequence: TGTGCCGCGGGGGAGGGGTGGAACAATCAGCCCCAGCATTTT.